The 4 T cell receptor beta chains below come from one sample, sequenced in a study of cytomegalovirus exposure and HLA in healthy donors. PCR primers comprised 60 Vbeta and 13 Jbeta primers. The data were produced by immunoSEQ multiplex PCR, yet TCRdb's version contains in-frame clones alone and is incomplete. The sample includes some 170,000 clones, roughly 85% of them seen just once. The material sequenced was PBMCs. The receptor set was obtained from a young woman in good health and CMV-seronegative.

This clone was observed once. The V and J genes are TRBV7-9 and TRBJ2-3; D is perhaps TRBD1 (6 bases). Germline CDR1 and CDR2: SEHNR and FQNEAQ (reference sequence). Trimming pared 5 bases from V and 8 bases from J, leaving 20 bases between. The CDR3 has 15 residues. The DNA for the CDR3 is TGTGCCAGCAGCAGTGGACAGTTTTTTTCGGCTACGCAGTATTTT. Its translation: CASSSGQFFSATQYF.

The J gene is TRBJ1-1, the V gene TRBV4-2; D may be TRBD1 (6 bases). The CDR3 totals 16 residues. Between the trimmed V and J ends, which lost 0 bases and 4 bases, there was a span of 15 bases. Germline V gene data show CDR1 as LGHNA and CDR2 as YNFKEQ. This chain's CDR3 is CASSQDQVPGVTEAFF. CDR3 coding DNA: TGTGCCAGCAGCCAAGATCAGGTTCCAGGGGTCACTGAAGCTTTCTTT.

The V and J genes are TRBV5-1 and TRBJ2-7; maybe TRBD1 (5 bases). CDR1 is SGHRS and CDR2 is YFSETQ in the germline V gene. The V gene lost 2 bases and the J gene lost 3 bases, with 6 bases spanning the gap. The CDR3 is 12 residues long. Written as DNA, the CDR3 is TGCGCCAGCAGCTTCCAGGGCTACGAGCAGTACTTC. Protein sequence: CASSFQGYEQYF.

The chain combines TRBV19 with TRBJ2-3, with 9 bases that match TRBD1. Looked up from germline, CDR1 is LNHDA and CDR2 is SQIVND (reference sequence). The V and J ends lost 6 bases and 0 bases, in that order; junction bases with no gene match: 4. The CDR3 sequence is 15 residues long. CDR3 sequence reads: CASSPGQGSTDTQYF. CDR3 coding DNA: TGTGCCAGTAGCCCGGGACAGGGTAGCACAGATACGCAGTATTTT.